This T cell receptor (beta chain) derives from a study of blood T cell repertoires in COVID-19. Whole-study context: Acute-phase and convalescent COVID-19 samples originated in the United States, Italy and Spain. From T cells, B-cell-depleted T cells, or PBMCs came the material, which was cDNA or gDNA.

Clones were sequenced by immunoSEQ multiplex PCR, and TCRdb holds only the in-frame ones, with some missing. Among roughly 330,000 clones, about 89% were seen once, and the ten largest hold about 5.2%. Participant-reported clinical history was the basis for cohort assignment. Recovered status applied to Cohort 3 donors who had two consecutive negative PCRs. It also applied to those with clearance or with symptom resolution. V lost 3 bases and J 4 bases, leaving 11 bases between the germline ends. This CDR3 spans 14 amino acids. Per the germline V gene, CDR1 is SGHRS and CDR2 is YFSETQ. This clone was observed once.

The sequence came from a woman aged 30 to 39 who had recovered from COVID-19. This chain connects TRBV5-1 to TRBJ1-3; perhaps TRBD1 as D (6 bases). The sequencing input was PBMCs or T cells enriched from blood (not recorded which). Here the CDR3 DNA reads TGCGCCAGCAGCTGGACAGAGGTCGGAAACACCATATATTTT. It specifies CASSWTEVGNTIYF. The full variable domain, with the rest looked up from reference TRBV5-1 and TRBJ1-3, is KAGVTQTPRYLIKTRGQQVTLSCSPISGHRSVSWYQQTPGQGLQFLFEYFSETQRNKGNFPGRFSGRQFSNSRSEMNVSTLELGDSALYLCASSWTEVGNTIYFGEGSWLTVV.